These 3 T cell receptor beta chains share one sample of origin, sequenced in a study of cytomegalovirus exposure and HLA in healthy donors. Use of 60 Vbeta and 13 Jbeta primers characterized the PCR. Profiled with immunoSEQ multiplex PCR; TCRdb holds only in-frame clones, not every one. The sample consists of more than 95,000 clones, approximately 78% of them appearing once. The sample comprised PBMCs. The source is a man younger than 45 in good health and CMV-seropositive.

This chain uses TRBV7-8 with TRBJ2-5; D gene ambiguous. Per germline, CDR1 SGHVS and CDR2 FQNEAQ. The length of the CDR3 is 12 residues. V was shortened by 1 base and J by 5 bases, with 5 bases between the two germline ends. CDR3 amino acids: CASSLVEETQYF. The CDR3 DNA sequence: TGTGCCAGCAGCTTAGTAGAGGAGACCCAGTACTTC.

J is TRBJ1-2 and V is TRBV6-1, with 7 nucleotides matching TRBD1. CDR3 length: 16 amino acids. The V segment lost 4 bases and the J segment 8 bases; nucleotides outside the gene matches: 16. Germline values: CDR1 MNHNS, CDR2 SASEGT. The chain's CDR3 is CASSAPSGTAFKGYTF. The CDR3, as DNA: TGTGCCAGCAGTGCCCCTTCCGGGACAGCCTTCAAGGGCTACACCTTC.

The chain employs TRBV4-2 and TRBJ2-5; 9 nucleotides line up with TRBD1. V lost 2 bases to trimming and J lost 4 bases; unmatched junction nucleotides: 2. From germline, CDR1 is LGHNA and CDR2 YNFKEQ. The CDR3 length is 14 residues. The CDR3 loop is CASSQQDRGETQYF. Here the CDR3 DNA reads TGTGCCAGCAGCCAACAGGACAGGGGAGAGACCCAGTACTTC.